A selection of T cell receptor beta chains follows, all from one sample in a study of cytomegalovirus exposure and HLA in healthy donors. Method: immunoSEQ multiplex PCR; TCRdb's copy keeps in-frame clones and lacks some. The table shows fewer than 80,000 clones, with roughly 77% occurring only once. The sample was PBMCs. Receptors were obtained from a young woman in good health and CMV-seronegative. CDR3s include the opening cysteine and the closing phenylalanine or tryptophan. A D gene is named only where the DNA matches it firmly. For some rows the clone size is stated as once, few or many, or as a class when expanded; others skip it.

D gene: TRBD1; V gene: TRBV15; J gene: TRBJ1-2; clone size: .; CDR3 protein: CATSRGDGQGTGYTF; CDR3 DNA: TGTGCCACCAGCAGAGGGGATGGACAGGGGACGGGCTACACCTTC
D gene: .; V gene: TRBV5-6; J gene: TRBJ2-6; clone size: .; CDR3 protein: CASSFGTRDAPSGANVLTF; CDR3 DNA: TGTGCCAGCAGCTTCGGGACTCGCGACGCTCCTTCTGGGGCCAACGTCCTGACTTTC
D gene: .; V gene: TRBV11-2; J gene: TRBJ2-4; clone size: few; CDR3 protein: CASSLGGPNIQYF; CDR3 DNA: TGTGCCAGCAGCTTAGGGGGGCCAAACATTCAGTACTTC
D gene: TRBD2; V gene: TRBV28; J gene: TRBJ2-7; clone size: .; CDR3 protein: CASRFSGRATYEQYF; CDR3 DNA: TGTGCCAGCAGATTTAGCGGGAGGGCCACCTACGAGCAGTACTTC
D gene: TRBD1; V gene: TRBV7-6; J gene: TRBJ2-1; clone size: .; CDR3 protein: CASSFTQQGNEQFF; CDR3 DNA: TGTGCCAGCAGCTTTACACAACAGGGGAATGAGCAGTTCTTC
D gene: TRBD2; V gene: TRBV7-2; J gene: TRBJ2-1; clone size: .; CDR3 protein: CASSSQSSGAHNEQFF; CDR3 DNA: TGTGCCAGCAGCTCCCAGTCTAGCGGGGCGCACAATGAGCAGTTCTTC
D gene: .; V gene: TRBV30; J gene: TRBJ1-6; clone size: few; CDR3 protein: CASSSYNSPLHF; CDR3 DNA: TGTGCCTCTAGCTCCTATAATTCACCCCTCCACTTT
D gene: TRBD1; V gene: TRBV5-8; J gene: TRBJ1-5; clone size: .; CDR3 protein: CASSLFGTGGPQPQHF; CDR3 DNA: TGTGCCAGCAGCTTGTTTGGGACAGGGGGGCCTCAGCCCCAGCATTTT
D gene: .; V gene: TRBV6-5; J gene: TRBJ1-1; clone size: .; CDR3 protein: CASSYADRANTEAFF; CDR3 DNA: TGTGCCAGCAGTTACGCGGACAGAGCGAACACTGAAGCTTTCTTT
D gene: .; V gene: TRBV6-5; J gene: TRBJ2-7; clone size: .; CDR3 protein: CASSVTRIAEQYF; CDR3 DNA: TGTGCCAGCAGTGTGACTAGAATAGCCGAGCAGTACTTC
D gene: TRBD1; V gene: TRBV28; J gene: TRBJ2-7; clone size: .; CDR3 protein: CAVRYRGLVDEQYF; CDR3 DNA: TGTGCCGTACGTTACAGGGGTTTGGTCGACGAGCAGTACTTC
D gene: TRBD1; V gene: TRBV5-4; J gene: TRBJ1-1; clone size: .; CDR3 protein: CASSGTGQKAFF; CDR3 DNA: TGTGCCAGCAGCGGGACAGGACAGAAAGCTTTCTTT
D gene: .; V gene: TRBV19; J gene: TRBJ2-1; clone size: .; CDR3 protein: CASGSSLQHYNEQFF; CDR3 DNA: TGTGCCAGTGGATCTAGCCTTCAGCACTACAATGAGCAGTTCTTC
D gene: TRBD1; V gene: TRBV30; J gene: TRBJ1-5; clone size: .; CDR3 protein: CAWARTGVGQPQHF; CDR3 DNA: TGTGCCTGGGCCAGGACAGGGGTCGGGCAGCCCCAGCATTTT
D gene: .; V gene: TRBV30; J gene: TRBJ1-5; clone size: .; CDR3 protein: CAWSVEGSRQPQHF; CDR3 DNA: TGTGCCTGGAGTGTGGAGGGAAGCAGGCAGCCCCAGCATTTT
D gene: .; V gene: TRBV5-6; J gene: TRBJ1-3; clone size: few; CDR3 protein: CASSKPAGNTIYF; CDR3 DNA: TGTGCCAGCAGCAAGCCCGCAGGAAACACCATATATTTT
D gene: .; V gene: TRBV30; J gene: TRBJ2-7; clone size: .; CDR3 protein: CAWSSDSTYEQYF; CDR3 DNA: TGTGCCTGGAGTTCTGACAGTACCTACGAGCAGTACTTC
D gene: TRBD1; V gene: TRBV30; J gene: TRBJ1-6; clone size: .; CDR3 protein: CAYGWDRGQRNSPLHF; CDR3 DNA: TGTGCCTATGGATGGGACAGGGGGCAGAGGAATTCACCCCTCCACTTT
D gene: .; V gene: TRBV4-1; J gene: TRBJ2-3; clone size: .; CDR3 protein: CASSQLPPSEITDTQYF; CDR3 DNA: TGCGCCAGCAGCCAACTTCCGCCTAGCGAAATCACAGATACGCAGTATTTT
D gene: TRBD1; V gene: TRBV29-1; J gene: TRBJ1-2; clone size: .; CDR3 protein: CSVSTGGLGYGYTF; CDR3 DNA: TGCAGCGTCTCCACAGGGGGGTTAGGCTATGGCTACACCTTC
D gene: .; V gene: TRBV28; J gene: TRBJ2-3; clone size: .; CDR3 protein: CASSLPSGLTDTQYF; CDR3 DNA: TGTGCCAGCAGTTTACCAAGCGGGCTCACAGATACGCAGTATTTT
D gene: .; V gene: TRBV15; J gene: TRBJ2-7; clone size: .; CDR3 protein: CATSRGKTAYEQYF; CDR3 DNA: TGTGCCACCAGCCGGGGAAAGACGGCCTACGAGCAGTACTTC
D gene: TRBD2; V gene: TRBV7-2; J gene: TRBJ2-3; clone size: .; CDR3 protein: CASSIETSGRGQRYF; CDR3 DNA: TGTGCCAGCAGTATTGAGACTAGCGGGAGGGGACAGCGATATTTT
D gene: .; V gene: TRBV5-4; J gene: TRBJ1-4; clone size: .; CDR3 protein: CASSLNRAVNEKLFF; CDR3 DNA: TGTGCCAGCAGCTTAAACAGGGCGGTTAATGAAAAACTGTTTTTT
D gene: TRBD1; V gene: TRBV23-1; J gene: TRBJ2-7; clone size: once; CDR3 protein: CASSQLRGGYGNEQYF; CDR3 DNA: TGCGCCAGCAGTCAACTTAGAGGGGGCTATGGGAACGAGCAGTACTTC
D gene: TRBD2; V gene: TRBV5-1; J gene: TRBJ2-1; clone size: .; CDR3 protein: CASSLVSGTYNEQFF; CDR3 DNA: TGCGCCAGCAGCTTGGTTAGCGGGACGTACAATGAGCAGTTCTTC
D gene: TRBD1; V gene: TRBV11-2; J gene: TRBJ2-5; clone size: .; CDR3 protein: CASSSLGQGETQYF; CDR3 DNA: TGTGCCAGCAGCTCACTTGGACAGGGGGAGACCCAGTACTTC
D gene: TRBD2; V gene: TRBV14; J gene: TRBJ2-3; clone size: .; CDR3 protein: CASSQPGLAASTDTQYF; CDR3 DNA: TGTGCCAGCAGCCAACCGGGACTAGCGGCGTCCACAGATACGCAGTATTTT
D gene: .; V gene: TRBV27; J gene: TRBJ1-1; clone size: .; CDR3 protein: CASSFGGSMNTEAFF; CDR3 DNA: TGTGCCAGCAGTTTTGGGGGCTCTATGAACACTGAAGCTTTCTTT
D gene: TRBD1; V gene: TRBV10-1; J gene: TRBJ2-7; clone size: few; CDR3 protein: CASSGQGPRRLYF; CDR3 DNA: TGCGCCAGCAGTGGACAGGGCCCGAGGCGGTTGTACTTC
D gene: TRBD1; V gene: TRBV18; J gene: TRBJ2-3; clone size: .; CDR3 protein: CASSPQGVGDTQYF; CDR3 DNA: TGTGCCAGCTCACCTCAGGGGGTCGGCGATACGCAGTATTTT
D gene: TRBD2; V gene: TRBV10-3; J gene: TRBJ2-1; clone size: once; CDR3 protein: CAISETPGAGGSSEQFF; CDR3 DNA: TGTGCCATCAGTGAGACCCCGGGGGCGGGAGGTTCGTCTGAGCAGTTCTTC
D gene: .; V gene: TRBV5-1; J gene: TRBJ1-4; clone size: .; CDR3 protein: CASSLGTLNEKLFF; CDR3 DNA: TGCGCCAGCAGCCTAGGAACCCTGAATGAAAAACTGTTTTTT
D gene: .; V gene: TRBV5-1; J gene: TRBJ1-1; clone size: .; CDR3 protein: CASSLGDTWDTEAFF; CDR3 DNA: TGCGCCAGCAGCTTAGGGGACACTTGGGACACTGAAGCTTTCTTT
D gene: .; V gene: TRBV27; J gene: TRBJ1-4; clone size: .; CDR3 protein: CASSLWAATNEKLFF; CDR3 DNA: TGTGCCAGCAGTTTATGGGCTGCGACTAATGAAAAACTGTTTTTT
D gene: .; V gene: TRBV5-5; J gene: TRBJ1-4; clone size: few; CDR3 protein: CASSLGGQGNEKLFF; CDR3 DNA: TGTGCCAGCAGCTTGGGGGGGCAGGGTAATGAAAAACTGTTTTTT
D gene: TRBD1; V gene: TRBV29-1; J gene: TRBJ2-1; clone size: .; CDR3 protein: CSVARQGAFNEQFF; CDR3 DNA: TGCAGCGTTGCCCGACAGGGGGCTTTCAATGAGCAGTTCTTC
D gene: TRBD1; V gene: TRBV2; J gene: TRBJ2-7; clone size: .; CDR3 protein: CASRLTGGHEQYF; CDR3 DNA: TGTGCCAGCAGGTTGACAGGGGGCCACGAGCAGTACTTC
D gene: .; V gene: TRBV28; J gene: TRBJ1-6; clone size: once; CDR3 protein: CASGGTGDNSPLHF; CDR3 DNA: TGTGCCAGCGGGGGGACCGGTGATAATTCACCCCTCCACTTT
D gene: .; V gene: TRBV7-2; J gene: TRBJ2-3; clone size: .; CDR3 protein: CASTWGDTDTQYF; CDR3 DNA: TGTGCCAGCACATGGGGGGACACAGATACGCAGTATTTT
D gene: .; V gene: TRBV6-5; J gene: TRBJ2-1; clone size: few; CDR3 protein: CASSYPGGGRGDEQFF; CDR3 DNA: TGTGCCAGCAGTTACCCAGGAGGAGGGAGGGGGGATGAGCAGTTCTTC
D gene: .; V gene: TRBV6-1; J gene: TRBJ2-3; clone size: few; CDR3 protein: CASSIGVRGWDTQYF; CDR3 DNA: TGTGCCAGCAGTATAGGGGTCAGGGGTTGGGATACGCAGTATTTT
D gene: .; V gene: TRBV18; J gene: TRBJ1-4; clone size: once; CDR3 protein: CASSPPQELKKLFF; CDR3 DNA: TGTGCCAGCTCACCACCACAGGAGTTGAAAAAACTGTTTTTT
D gene: TRBD1; V gene: TRBV7-8; J gene: TRBJ2-1; clone size: once; CDR3 protein: CASSLERGQGGREQFF; CDR3 DNA: TGTGCCAGCAGCTTAGAAAGAGGACAGGGGGGAAGAGAGCAGTTCTTC
D gene: .; V gene: TRBV4-3; J gene: TRBJ1-1; clone size: .; CDR3 protein: CASSQEGGQNTEAFF; CDR3 DNA: TGCGCCAGCAGCCAAGAAGGAGGTCAGAACACTGAAGCTTTCTTT
D gene: TRBD2; V gene: TRBV4-1; J gene: TRBJ2-6; clone size: .; CDR3 protein: CASSQGGGFGANVLTF; CDR3 DNA: TGCGCCAGCAGCCAGGGGGGAGGGTTTGGGGCCAACGTCCTGACTTTC
D gene: TRBD2; V gene: TRBV7-9; J gene: TRBJ2-1; clone size: .; CDR3 protein: CASSLLAGGRGNEQFF; CDR3 DNA: TGTGCCAGCAGCTTACTAGCGGGAGGAAGAGGTAATGAGCAGTTCTTC
D gene: TRBD1; V gene: TRBV5-6; J gene: TRBJ2-7; clone size: .; CDR3 protein: CASSPVYKQGEEQYF; CDR3 DNA: TGTGCCAGCAGCCCAGTCTATAAACAGGGGGAGGAGCAGTACTTC
D gene: TRBD2; V gene: TRBV5-1; J gene: TRBJ2-3; clone size: .; CDR3 protein: CASSPGLEFTDTQYF; CDR3 DNA: TGCGCCAGCAGCCCAGGACTAGAATTCACAGATACGCAGTATTTT
D gene: TRBD1; V gene: TRBV7-2; J gene: TRBJ2-1; clone size: .; CDR3 protein: CASSSDRDGILGSYNEQFF; CDR3 DNA: TGTGCCAGCAGCTCCGACAGGGACGGGATATTAGGATCTTACAATGAGCAGTTCTTC
D gene: .; V gene: TRBV6-5; J gene: TRBJ2-5; clone size: .; CDR3 protein: CASSSGETQYF; CDR3 DNA: TGTGCCAGCAGTTCCGGAGAGACCCAGTACTTC